Each of the 31 T cell receptor beta chains below was sequenced from the same sample in a study of CD8+CD57+ T cells in acquired aplastic anemia. According to the study, genomic DNA was the template for TCR beta VDJ and CDR3 profiling. A single record per CDR3 protein comes from TCRdb applying MiXCR to the reads. The sample consists of some 210,000 distinct CDR3 sequences, 61% of them appearing once. Sequencing used sorted CD4+, CD8+, or CD8+CD57+ T cells (not recorded which) from PBMCs. These receptor sequences come from a human donor in good health.

This clonotype has a count of ten or more. Because the CDR3 is missing its conserved closing phenylalanine or tryptophan, this is likely a read error. The DNA is omitted, as the CDR3 cannot be located on it reliably, and the CDR3 follows TCRdb's listing. The chain employs TRBV10-1 and TRBJ1-4. Ends included, the CDR3 has 11 residues. Germline V gene sequence: CDR1 WNHNN, CDR2 SYGVQD (reference sequence). CDR3 amino acids: CASSEGEGSVL.

V is TRBV20-1 and J is TRBJ1-1; D is ambiguous. CDR3 length: 14 residues. Between the trimmed V and J ends, which lost 3 bases and 4 bases, there was a span of 15 bases. CDR1 and CDR2 from the germline V gene are DFQATT and SNEGSKA (reference sequence). The CDR3 nucleotides are TGCAGTGCTAGGGAAGGTGGGAGGGCCACTGAAGCTTTCTTT. This codes for CSAREGGRATEAFF.

The chain joins TRBV19 to TRBJ1-5, with TRBD1 as a possible D gene (5 bases). CDR1 and CDR2 from the germline V gene are LNHDA and SQIVND (reference sequence). V gave up 8 bases and J gave up 5 bases, with 13 bases separating them. This CDR3 has 13 residues. This CDR3 is CASSRRGDQPQHF. The CDR3 nucleotides read TGTGCCAGTTCTCGGAGGGGAGATCAGCCCCAGCATTTT. Filled out from reference TRBV19 and TRBJ1-5, the complete variable domain reads DGGITQSPKYLFRKEGQNVTLSCEQNLNHDAMYWYRQDPGQGLRLIYYSQIVNDFQKGDIAEGYSVSREKKESFPLTVTSAQKNPTAFYLCASSRRGDQPQHFGDGTRLSIL.

This chain joins TRBV19 and TRBJ2-2; 10 bases align to TRBD1. In germline, CDR1 is LNHDA, CDR2 SQIVND (reference sequence). CDR3 size: 15 residues. Trimming removed 9 bases from V and 5 bases from J; junction bases left unmatched: 9. The CDR3: CASSKTGGFTGELFF. CDR3 nucleotides: TGTGCCAGCAGCAAGACAGGGGGCTTTACCGGGGAGCTGTTTTTT.

There are many counts of this clonotype. This rearrangement joins TRBV11-2 to TRBJ2-7, with D hard to call. Trimming took 5 bases from V and 2 from J, leaving 16 bases between them. The CDR3 totals 15 residues. CDR1 is SGHAT and CDR2 is FQNNGV in the germline V gene. The CDR3 DNA reads TGTGCCAGCAGCACCCTACCCGACCGACCCTACGAGCAGTACTTC. Translated, it gives CASSTLPDRPYEQYF.

The CDR3 here is CASSMSSNGYNEQPQHF. The CDR3 DNA follows: TGTGCCAGTAGTATGAGCAGCAATGGGTACAATGAGCAGCCCCAGCATTTT. The chain has TRBV19 and TRBJ1-5; D gene ambiguous. Looked up from germline, CDR1 is LNHDA and CDR2 is SQIVND (reference sequence). This CDR3 contains 17 residues. Between the trimmed V and J ends, which lost 3 bases and 7 bases, there was a span of 22 bases.

The chain links TRBV2 to TRBJ2-7; the match to TRBD1 covers 7 bases. This CDR3 region has 14 residues. The ends lost 5 bases at V and 3 bases at J; junction bases unmatched: 7. In germline, CDR1 is SNHLY, CDR2 FYNNEI. CDR3 sequence reads: CASSTTGQGYEQYF. CDR3 sequence (DNA): TGTGCCAGCAGTACGACAGGGCAGGGCTACGAGCAGTACTTC.

CDR3 region: CASSAAPPLHF. The CDR3 DNA reads as TGTGCCAGCAGTGCCGCGCCACCCCTCCACTTT. V is TRBV12-3 or TRBV12-4 and J is TRBJ1-6; D is uncertain. V was pared by 5 bases and J by 11 bases, with 7 bases between. This CDR3 contains 11 residues.

Only a few counts were recorded for this clonotype. This sequence joins TRBV27 and TRBJ2-1; perhaps TRBD1 as D (5 bases). Trimming cost V 6 bases and J 10 bases, with 13 bases left between them. This CDR3 comprises 12 residues. CDR1 is MNHEY, CDR2 SMNVEV, per germline (reference sequence). CDR3 coding DNA: TGTGCCAGCAGGGCAGAGTGGGGCGAGCAGTTCTTC. Translated: CASRAEWGEQFF.

This chain links TRBV10-2 with TRBJ2-7; unclear D gene. The V gene lost 6 bases and the J gene lost 2 bases, with 8 bases spanning the gap. CDR3 length: 12 amino acids. Per the germline V gene, CDR1 is WSHSY and CDR2 is SAAADI. The CDR3 DNA reads as TGCGCCAGCAGAGTTGGTCCCTACGAGCAGTACTTC. This encodes CASRVGPYEQYF.

This clonotype has a count of ten or more. The rearrangement joins TRBV7-9 to TRBJ2-7; 8 nucleotides line up with TRBD2. The germline CDR1 and CDR2 sequences are SEHNR and FQNEAQ (reference sequence). This CDR3 region has 14 residues. The V and J ends lost 3 bases and 4 bases, in that order; junction bases with no gene match: 5. The CDR3 reads CASSFGGAGYEQYF. The DNA of the CDR3 is TGTGCCAGCAGCTTCGGGGGGGCGGGATACGAGCAGTACTTC. The full variable domain, rest sourced from reference TRBV7-9 and TRBJ2-7, is DTGVSQNPRHKITKRGQNVTFRCDPISEHNRLYWYRQTLGQGPEFLTYFQNEAQLEKSRLLSDRFSAERPKGSFSTLEIQRTEQGDSAMYLCASSFGGAGYEQYFGPGTRLTVT.

In its sample, this clonotype was seen a few times. This rearrangement joins TRBV28 to TRBJ2-5; D ambiguous. The germline V gene has CDR1 MDHEN and CDR2 SYDVKM. The CDR3 has 11 residues. V lost 11 bases to trimming and J lost 0 bases, with 7 bases between them. The CDR3 sequence: CASGNQETQYF. CDR3 in DNA: TGTGCCTCTGGCAACCAAGAGACCCAGTACTTC. Looking up the rest from reference TRBV28 and TRBJ2-5 gives the full variable domain: DVKVTQSSRYLVKRTGEKVFLECVQDMDHENMFWYRQDPGLGLRLIYFSYDVKMKEKGDIPEGYSVSREKKERFSLILESASTNQTSMYLCASGNQETQYFGPGTRLLVL.

The CDR3 sequence: CSARGRETNYGYTF. CDR3 DNA: TGCAGTGCTAGGGGGCGGGAGACTAACTATGGCTACACCTTC. The J gene is TRBJ1-2, the V gene TRBV20-1; D perhaps matches TRBD1 (5 bases). CDR3 length equals 14 residues. V was cut by 3 bases and J by 0 bases, with 11 bases left in between. Looked up from germline, CDR1 is DFQATT and CDR2 is SNEGSKA (reference sequence).

A note on this clonotype: A read error may be the cause here, since a much bigger clone is one base away. The rearrangement uses TRBV6-5 and TRBJ2-2; D uncertain. The V gene's germline CDR1 is MNHEY and CDR2 SVGAGI. The CDR3 spans 17 residues. V lost 2 bases, J lost 5 bases, and 18 bases lay in between. The DNA for the CDR3 is TGTGCCAGCAGTTACACCTTACCGATGGCACCGACCGGGGAGCTGTTTTTT. It codes for CASSYTLPMAPTGELFF.

This chain uses TRBV7-3 with TRBJ1-2; D uncertain. The length of the CDR3 is 14 residues. CDR1 is SGHTA and CDR2 is FQGTGA in the germline V gene. With 1 base removed from V and 7 bases from J, the gap between germline ends came to 13 bases. DNA for the CDR3: TGTGCCAGCAGCTTAAACGGGCAACAGAGTGGCTACACCTTC. This gives the protein CASSLNGQQSGYTF.

Turning to this clonotype: One junction end does not reproduce the germline sequence, and a read error may be involved. V usage is TRBV2 and J usage is TRBJ2-1, with TRBD2 as a possible D gene (6 bases). Germline V gene sequence: CDR1 SNHLY, CDR2 FYNNEI. The CDR3 extends over 14 amino acids. CDR3 sequence reads: CASSRDSSYDEQFF. As DNA, the CDR3 is TGTGCCAGCAGCCGGGACTCTTCCTACGATGAGCAGTTCTTC.

This clonotype was seen just once. The chain combines TRBV15 with TRBJ2-7, with a tentative D call TRBD2 (5 bases). The V end was cut by 3 bases, the J end by 0 bases, with 9 bases between. Per the germline V gene, CDR1 is LNHNV and CDR2 is YYDKDF (reference sequence). The CDR3 consists of 14 residues. The DNA of the CDR3 is TGTGCCACCAGCAGTAGCGTTAGCTCCTACGAGCAGTACTTC. It codes for CATSSSVSSYEQYF.

This clonotype showed up many times. This rearrangement joins TRBV4-2 to TRBJ2-1; TRBD2 matches at 7 bases. Germline assignment: CDR1 LGHNA and CDR2 YNFKEQ. V trimming: 0 bases; J trimming: 3 bases; junction bases outside the gene matches: 5. The CDR3 has 16 amino acids. CDR3 bases: TGTGCCAGCAGCCAAGATCCCGGACTAGACTACAATGAGCAGTTCTTC. This gives the protein CASSQDPGLDYNEQFF.

This chain links TRBV7-9 with TRBJ2-7; D is unclear. V gave up 1 base and J gave up 0 bases, with 7 bases separating them. The CDR3 is 14 residues long. Looked up from germline, CDR1 is SEHNR and CDR2 is FQNEAQ (reference sequence). The CDR3 DNA sequence: TGTGCCAGCAGCTTAGGCGACGGCTCCTACGAGCAGTACTTC. It is translated as CASSLGDGSYEQYF.

The V and J genes are TRBV2 and TRBJ1-2, with a possible D match to TRBD1 (5 bases). Trimming shortened V by 4 bases and J by 2 bases, and 17 bases separated the two germline ends. The germline V gene encodes CDR1 SNHLY and CDR2 FYNNEI. CDR3 length: 16 amino acids. CDR3 sequence (DNA): TGTGCCAGCAGTGCTAGCTCCCCTGGGGCCAACTATGGCTACACCTTC. Translation gives CASSASSPGANYGYTF.

This clonotype was observed a handful of times. Since a much larger clone is just one base distant, this may be a read error. Because it lacks the conserved phenylalanine or tryptophan at the end, this CDR3 is likely a read error. The J gene is TRBJ1-1, the V gene TRBV4-1; 8 bases align to TRBD1. Germline V gene sequence: CDR1 MGHRA, CDR2 YSYEKL. The CDR3 has 13 amino acids. Losses at the gene ends were 8 bases for V and 3 bases for J; bases not matched to a gene: 5. Here the CDR3 reads CASRGQGDTEAFL. Here the CDR3 DNA reads TGCGCCAGCCGTGGACAGGGTGACACTGAAGCTTTCCTT.

Concerning this clonotype: One end of the junction varies from germline; a read error may be responsible. The chain combines TRBV20-1 with TRBJ1-4; weak D call: TRBD1 (5 bases). The CDR3 totals 15 residues. The germline V gene has CDR1 DFQATT and CDR2 SNEGSKA (reference sequence). CDR3 protein: CSARGSGGFAEKLFF. Here the CDR3 DNA reads TGCAGTGCCAGAGGCTCCGGGGGTTTCGCTGAAAAACTGTTTTTT.

This clonotype came up once. The chain carries TRBV5-4 and TRBJ2-3; D is undetermined. This CDR3 region has 15 residues. V lost 6 bases and J lost 3, with 17 bases in between. CDR1 and CDR2 from the germline V gene are SGHNT and YYREEE (reference sequence). CDR3 sequence reads: CASKALTTETDTQYF. CDR3 coding DNA: TGTGCCAGCAAGGCCCTAACGACGGAGACAGATACGCAGTATTTT.

The gene calls are TRBV4-2 and TRBJ1-1; TRBD1 agrees at 9 bases. This CDR3 has 17 residues. V trimming: 4 bases; J trimming: 4 bases; junction bases outside the gene matches: 13. Germline V lookup: CDR1 LGHNA, CDR2 YNFKEQ. CDR3 DNA sequence: TGTGCCAGCAGCCGCATCGGGACAGGGTCTCGGGGCACTGAAGCTTTCTTT. Translating gives CASSRIGTGSRGTEAFF.

The chain links TRBV2 to TRBJ1-4, with D perhaps matching TRBD1 (6 bases). Between the trimmed V and J ends, which lost 4 bases and 4 bases, there was a span of 13 bases. The V gene's germline CDR1 is SNHLY and CDR2 FYNNEI. The CDR3 contains 15 residues. CDR3: CASSASGQLNEKLFF. The CDR3 bases are TGTGCCAGCAGTGCCTCCGGACAGCTTAATGAAAAACTGTTTTTT.

The chain carries TRBV7-6 and TRBJ1-2; 8 bases line up with TRBD1. Germline V CDR1 and CDR2: SGHVS, FNYEAQ. The length of the CDR3 is 13 residues. After removal of 1 base from V and 8 bases from J, the junction contained 3 bases not matched to a gene. This CDR3 reads CASSLGTGKGYTF. The CDR3 nucleotides are TGTGCCAGCAGCTTAGGGACAGGGAAAGGCTACACCTTC.

CDR3 region: CASSYNGQGGRLQFF. The CDR3 nucleotides are TGTGCCAGCAGTTACAACGGACAGGGGGGGAGATTGCAGTTCTTC. This sequence joins TRBV6-1 and TRBJ2-1, with 10 bases fitting TRBD1. Germline trimming cut 5 bases from V and 12 bases from J; bases unmatched to any gene: 13. Germline values: CDR1 MNHNS, CDR2 SASEGT. The CDR3 spans 15 residues.

This chain links TRBV20-1 with TRBJ2-5; 7 bases map to TRBD2. The germline gives CDR1 DFQATT, CDR2 SNEGSKA (reference sequence). This CDR3 is built from 16 residues. The V gene end was trimmed by 3 bases and the J gene end by 3 bases; junction bases not matched to a gene: 13. CDR3 nucleotides: TGCAGTGCTAGTCGGGGGGTAGCGGGTAGGAAAGAGACCCAGTACTTC. It is translated as CSASRGVAGRKETQYF.

Here the CDR3 DNA reads TGTGCCATCGGGGGGGGGGCTAGCACAGATACGCAGTATTTT. Translated, it gives CAIGGGASTDTQYF. The gene calls are TRBV10-3 and TRBJ2-3; D may be TRBD2 (7 bases). This CDR3 is built from 14 residues. Germline values: CDR1 ENHRY, CDR2 SYGVKD. Trimming pared 8 bases from V and 0 bases from J, leaving 12 bases between.

About this clonotype: With a much larger clone just one base away, this may be a read error. The chain has TRBV19 and TRBJ2-1; 12 nucleotides align to TRBD2. V lost 7 bases to trimming and J lost 2 bases; unmatched junction nucleotides: 18. The germline V gene has CDR1 LNHDA and CDR2 SQIVND (reference sequence). The CDR3 runs 20 residues. The CDR3 is CASTQLGAPSGGGAYNEQFF. The DNA of the CDR3 is TGTGCCAGTACTCAATTGGGGGCCCCTAGCGGGGGGGGCGCCTACAATGAGCAGTTCTTC.

In this sample, this clonotype turned up many times. The J gene is TRBJ2-2, the V gene TRBV5-4; TRBD1 aligns across 10 bases. The trim removed 4 bases at V and 4 bases at J, leaving 7 bases unmatched. CDR1 is SGHNT and CDR2 is YYREEE in the germline V gene (reference sequence). This CDR3 comprises 16 residues. CDR3 DNA: TGTGCCAGCAGCGACAGGGGGCTGGGGACCACCGGGGAGCTGTTTTTT. Its protein is CASSDRGLGTTGELFF.